The 21 T cell receptor beta chains reported below all come from one sample, sequenced in a study of blood T cell repertoires in COVID-19 (TCRdb year 2020). Receptor amplification or capture employed the immunoSEQ multiplex PCR assay. TCRdb obtained this table from immuneACCESS and retained in-frame rearrangements with V and J assigned. These tables miss some clones; where compared with another copy, unresolved V genes account for less than half of the shortfall, and the remainder is unexplained. Recorded for this sample are nearly 60,000 clones; about 90% of them occurred a single time. Of the sample, less than 15% is held by the ten largest clones. Sequences were obtained from peripheral blood. The receptors originated from a man aged 55 to 69 with active COVID-19.

The chain links TRBV28 to TRBJ1-6; D is perhaps TRBD1 (5 bases). Looked up from germline, CDR1 is MDHEN and CDR2 is SYDVKM. Trimming left V 6 bases short and J 10 bases short, with 19 bases between. This CDR3 contains 15 residues. The CDR3 spells CASSPLQGSGSPLHF. The CDR3 nucleotides are TGTGCCAGCAGCCCCCTCCAGGGTTCAGGATCACCCCTCCACTTT. Drawing the rest from reference TRBV28 and TRBJ1-6, the complete variable domain is DVKVTQSSRYLVKRTGEKVFLECVQDMDHENMFWYRQDPGLGLRLIYFSYDVKMKEKGDIPEGYSVSREKKERFSLILESASTNQTSMYLCASSPLQGSGSPLHFGNGTRLTVT.

The J gene is TRBJ2-7, the V gene TRBV28; D not resolved. The CDR3 is 11 amino acids. Trimming pared 5 bases from V and 6 bases from J, leaving 8 bases between. Per the germline V gene, CDR1 is MDHEN and CDR2 is SYDVKM. The CDR3 DNA sequence: TGTGCCAGCAGTACCTCTACCGAGCAGTACTTC. Residues: CASSTSTEQYF.

The chain combines TRBV9 with TRBJ2-1; 8 bases are shared with TRBD2. From germline, CDR1 is SGDLS and CDR2 YYNGEE. The ends lost 0 bases at V and 3 bases at J; junction bases unmatched: 5. CDR3 length: 16 residues. This chain's CDR3 is CASSVDPSGSYNEQFF. CDR3 nucleotide sequence: TGTGCCAGCAGCGTAGACCCCAGCGGGAGCTACAATGAGCAGTTCTTC. The whole variable domain, filled in from reference TRBV9 and TRBJ2-1, reads DSGVTQTPKHLITATGQRVTLRCSPRSGDLSVYWYQQSLDQGLQFLIQYYNGEERAKGNILERFSAQQFPDLHSELNLSSLELGDSALYFCASSVDPSGSYNEQFFGPGTRLTVL.

V is TRBV7-2 and J is TRBJ1-1; D is unclear. Germline V CDR1 and CDR2: SGHTA, FQGNSA. The CDR3 spans 14 residues. Trimming removed 7 bases at V and 0 bases at J, with 12 bases between. The CDR3 DNA follows: TGTGCCAGCAACCTAGACCCGGTGAACACTGAAGCTTTCTTT. As protein: CASNLDPVNTEAFF.

CDR3 loop: CASSEGPGVRNEKLFF. The CDR3 region has the DNA TGCGCCAGCAGTGAAGGACCGGGAGTGCGGAATGAAAAACTGTTTTTT. The chain links TRBV10-1 to TRBJ1-4; the D is unclear. The CDR3 has 16 residues. V was trimmed by 3 bases and J by 5 bases, leaving 16 bases between them. Germline V gene sequence: CDR1 WNHNN, CDR2 SYGVQD (reference sequence).

This clone has only a few counts. The chain is built from TRBV9 and TRBJ2-1, with 13 positions matching TRBD2. Unmatched junction bases numbered 7, after V lost 3 bases and J lost 7 bases. The CDR3 loop spans 16 amino acids. Germline CDR1 reads SGDLS; CDR2 reads YYNGEE. This CDR3 is CASSALLAGGFNEQFF. The CDR3 coding sequence is TGTGCCAGCAGCGCGCTACTAGCGGGAGGGTTTAATGAGCAGTTCTTC.

The CDR3 DNA reads as TGTGCCAGTAGCCCGGGACAGAACTATGGCTACACCTTC. Protein: CASSPGQNYGYTF. The V gene is TRBV19, the J gene TRBJ1-2; the match to TRBD1 covers 7 bases. The CDR3 is 13 amino acids. CDR1 LNHDA and CDR2 SQIVND come from the germline V gene (reference sequence). Losses at the gene ends were 6 bases for V and 2 bases for J; bases not matched to a gene: 3.

Only one count was recorded for this clone. The chain employs TRBV27 and TRBJ2-2, with a weak D call TRBD2 (6 bases). Trimming left V 5 bases short and J 6 bases short, with 16 bases between. This CDR3 is built from 15 residues. Germline V gives CDR1 MNHEY, CDR2 SMNVEV (reference sequence). CDR3 sequence (DNA): TGTGCCAGCAGTCAACCCGGAGGGCCAGCCGGGGAGCTGTTTTTT. It is translated as CASSQPGGPAGELFF.

The gene calls are TRBV11-2 and TRBJ2-2; unclear D gene. Trimming stripped 5 bases from V and 7 bases from J, with 11 bases between. The CDR3 totals 13 residues. CDR1 is SGHAT, CDR2 FQNNGV, per germline. The CDR3 DNA is TGTGCCAGCAGCCCTATAGCTATCGGGGAGCTGTTTTTT. Protein product: CASSPIAIGELFF.

This chain joins TRBV27 and TRBJ2-5, with 11 bases fitting TRBD2. Germline V gives CDR1 MNHEY, CDR2 SMNVEV (reference sequence). The length of the CDR3 is 16 residues. V trimming: 3 bases; J trimming: 0 bases; junction bases outside the gene matches: 3. In nucleotides, the CDR3 is TGTGCCAGCAGTTTCAGGACTAGCGGGTACCAAGAGACCCAGTACTTC. Translating it yields CASSFRTSGYQETQYF.

V usage is TRBV4-1 and J usage is TRBJ1-2; D may be TRBD1 (5 bases). The CDR3 has 15 residues. Per germline, CDR1 MGHRA and CDR2 YSYEKL. V dropped 1 base and J dropped 2 bases, with 11 bases sitting between them. This chain's CDR3 is CASSQGRGGNYGYTF. CDR3 sequence (DNA): TGCGCCAGCAGCCAAGGCCGTGGGGGGAACTATGGCTACACCTTC.

This clone was found a few times. The rearrangement links TRBV9 to TRBJ2-1; weak D call: TRBD1 (5 bases). This CDR3 is built from 15 residues. The V and J ends lost 0 bases and 1 base respectively, with 8 bases between them. CDR1 and CDR2 (germline): SGDLS, YYNGEE. The CDR3 sequence: CASSVGKGSYNEQFF. CDR3 nucleotide sequence: TGTGCCAGCAGCGTAGGGAAGGGGTCCTACAATGAGCAGTTCTTC.

The chain links TRBV28 to TRBJ2-5, with D possibly being TRBD2 (6 bases). Germline CDR1 reads MDHEN; CDR2 reads SYDVKM. The CDR3 contains 15 residues. V was pared by 3 bases and J by 4 bases, with 15 bases between. CDR3 region: CASSFAGTLRETQYF. CDR3 DNA sequence: TGTGCCAGCAGTTTTGCGGGGACCCTTAGAGAGACCCAGTACTTC. Drawing the rest from reference TRBV28 and TRBJ2-5, the complete variable domain is DVKVTQSSRYLVKRTGEKVFLECVQDMDHENMFWYRQDPGLGLRLIYFSYDVKMKEKGDIPEGYSVSREKKERFSLILESASTNQTSMYLCASSFAGTLRETQYFGPGTRLLVL.

The J gene is TRBJ2-2, the V gene TRBV28; maybe TRBD2 (5 bases). The CDR3 runs 14 residues. Per the germline V gene, CDR1 is MDHEN and CDR2 is SYDVKM. V lost 4 bases and J 1 base, leaving 7 bases between the germline ends. DNA of the CDR3: TGTGCCAGCAGTTCTGCGGGGAACACCGGGGAGCTGTTTTTT. Its translation: CASSSAGNTGELFF.

The rearrangement links TRBV7-9 to TRBJ2-7, with D possibly being TRBD2 (7 bases). The CDR3 sequence is 13 residues long. V was shortened by 5 bases and J by 6 bases, with 14 bases between the two germline ends. The V gene's germline CDR1 is SEHNR and CDR2 FQNEAQ (reference sequence). The CDR3 loop reads CASSGGGLSEQYF. The CDR3 nucleotides read TGTGCCAGCAGCGGGGGGGGCCTCTCCGAGCAGTACTTC.

The V and J genes are TRBV3-1 (or the pseudogene TRBV3-2) and TRBJ2-2, with 8 bases that match TRBD1. With V trimmed by 1 base and J by 8 bases, 6 bases remained unmatched. The CDR3 is 15 amino acids. Germline V gene data show CDR1 as LGHDT and CDR2 as YNNKEL (reference sequence). The DNA for the CDR3 is TGTGCCAGCAGCCAAGCGGACAGGGTGACTGGGGAGCTGTTTTTT. The encoded protein is CASSQADRVTGELFF.

The genes are TRBV29-1 and TRBJ1-6; tentatively, D is TRBD1 (6 bases). Trimming left V 6 bases short and J 8 bases short, with 14 bases between. This CDR3 contains 13 residues. Germline V gene lookup returns CDR1 SQVTM and CDR2 ANQGSEA. Here the CDR3 DNA reads TGCAGCGTGGCTACAGGGTCTCATTCACCCCTCCACTTT. It translates to CSVATGSHSPLHF.

For this clone: The junction and the germline gene differ at one end; a read error may be behind it. The CDR3 is CASSVDSNTEAFF. Written as DNA, the CDR3 is TGTGCTAGCAGCGTAGACTCGAACACTGAAGCTTTCTTT. V gene TRBV7-7 combines with J gene TRBJ1-1; D remains ambiguous. CDR1 and CDR2 (germline): SSHAT, FNYEAQ (reference sequence). The CDR3 sequence is 13 residues long.

The chain recombines TRBV7-9 with TRBJ2-2; no definite D call. The CDR3 is 11 residues long. V was trimmed by 5 bases and J by 6 bases, leaving 4 bases between them. CDR1 is SEHNR and CDR2 is FQNEAQ in the germline V gene (reference sequence). CDR3 sequence reads: CASSTSGELFF. CDR3 sequence (DNA): TGTGCCAGCAGCACATCCGGGGAGCTGTTTTTT.

The sample holds one count of this clone. This chain connects TRBV4-2 to TRBJ2-1; 11 positions agree with TRBD2. Germline V gene lookup returns CDR1 LGHNA and CDR2 YNFKEQ. The CDR3 runs 16 residues. J was trimmed by 2 bases and V by 4 bases; bases with no gene match: 4. CDR3 bases: TGTGCCAGCAGCCCCAAGGGACTAGCGGCCTACAATGAGCAGTTCTTC. Residues: CASSPKGLAAYNEQFF.

This sequence joins TRBV28 and TRBJ2-7; possibly TRBD2 for D (8 bases). The ends were cut back, 4 bases at V and 0 bases at J, with 19 bases in the middle. Germline V lookup: CDR1 MDHEN, CDR2 SYDVKM. The CDR3 contains 17 residues. DNA for the CDR3: TGTGCCAGCAGTTCCGGGGGGGGACAGTGGAGCTCCTACGAGCAGTACTTC. Protein sequence: CASSSGGGQWSSYEQYF.